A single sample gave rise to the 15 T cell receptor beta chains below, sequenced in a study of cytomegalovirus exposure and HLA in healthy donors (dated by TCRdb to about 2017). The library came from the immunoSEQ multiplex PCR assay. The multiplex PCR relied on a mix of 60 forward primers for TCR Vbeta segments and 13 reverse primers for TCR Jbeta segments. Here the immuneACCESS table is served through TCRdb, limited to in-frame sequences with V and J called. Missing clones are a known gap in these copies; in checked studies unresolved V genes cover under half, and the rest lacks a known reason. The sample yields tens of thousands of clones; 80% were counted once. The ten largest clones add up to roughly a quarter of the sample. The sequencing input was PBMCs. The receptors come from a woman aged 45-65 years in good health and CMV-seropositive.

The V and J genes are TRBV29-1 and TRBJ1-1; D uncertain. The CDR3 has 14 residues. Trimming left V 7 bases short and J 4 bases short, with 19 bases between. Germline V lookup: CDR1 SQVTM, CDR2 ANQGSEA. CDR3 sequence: CSARRTALFTEAFF. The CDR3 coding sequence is TGCAGCGCCCGGAGGACTGCTCTTTTCACTGAAGCTTTCTTT.

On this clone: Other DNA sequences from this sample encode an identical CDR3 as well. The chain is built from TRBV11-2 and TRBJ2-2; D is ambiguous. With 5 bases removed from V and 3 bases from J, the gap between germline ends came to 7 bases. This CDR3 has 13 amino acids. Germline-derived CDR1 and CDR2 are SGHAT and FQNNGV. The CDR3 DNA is TGTGCCAGCAGCCTAACGGACACCGGGGAGCTGTTTTTT. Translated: CASSLTDTGELFF.

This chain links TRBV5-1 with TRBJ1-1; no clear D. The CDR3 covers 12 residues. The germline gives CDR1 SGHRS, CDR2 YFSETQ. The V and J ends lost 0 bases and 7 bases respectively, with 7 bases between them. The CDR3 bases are TGCGCCAGCAGCTTGGACAGTTTTGAAGCTTTCTTT. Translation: CASSLDSFEAFF. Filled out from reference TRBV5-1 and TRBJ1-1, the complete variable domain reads KAGVTQTPRYLIKTRGQQVTLSCSPISGHRSVSWYQQTPGQGLQFLFEYFSETQRNKGNFPGRFSGRQFSNSRSEMNVSTLELGDSALYLCASSLDSFEAFFGQGTRLTVV.

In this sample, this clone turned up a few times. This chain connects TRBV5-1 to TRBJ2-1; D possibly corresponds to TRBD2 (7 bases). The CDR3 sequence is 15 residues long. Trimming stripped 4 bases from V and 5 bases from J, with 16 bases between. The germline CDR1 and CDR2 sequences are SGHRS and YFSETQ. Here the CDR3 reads CASSPMAGAHNEQFF. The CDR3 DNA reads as TGCGCCAGCAGCCCGATGGCGGGGGCCCACAATGAGCAGTTCTTC.

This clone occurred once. Written as DNA, the CDR3 is TGTGCCAGCGGCCAAGGGACAGGGGTCGGACTAGCGATATACAATGAGCAGTTCTTC. It translates to CASGQGTGVGLAIYNEQFF. The chain employs TRBV7-9 and TRBJ2-1; perhaps TRBD1 as D (10 bases). Looked up from germline, CDR1 is SEHNR and CDR2 is FQNEAQ (reference sequence). CDR3 length: 19 residues. V lost 8 bases, J lost 4 bases, and 30 bases lay in between. Variable domain in full (rest from reference TRBV7-9 and TRBJ2-1): DTGVSQNPRHKITKRGQNVTFRCDPISEHNRLYWYRQTLGQGPEFLTYFQNEAQLEKSRLLSDRFSAERPKGSFSTLEIQRTEQGDSAMYLCASGQGTGVGLAIYNEQFFGPGTRLTVL.

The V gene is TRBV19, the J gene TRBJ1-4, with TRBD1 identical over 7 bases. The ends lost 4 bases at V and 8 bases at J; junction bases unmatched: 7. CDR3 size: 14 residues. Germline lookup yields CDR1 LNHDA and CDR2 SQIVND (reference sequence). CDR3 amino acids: CASSTPGQREKLFF. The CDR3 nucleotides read TGTGCCAGTAGTACACCGGGACAGCGCGAAAAACTGTTTTTT.

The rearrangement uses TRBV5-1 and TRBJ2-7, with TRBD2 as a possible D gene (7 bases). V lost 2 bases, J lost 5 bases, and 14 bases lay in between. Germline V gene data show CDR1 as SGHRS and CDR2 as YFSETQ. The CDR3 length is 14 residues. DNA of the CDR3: TGCGCCAGCAGCTTTGGAGGGGGGGCTGACGAGCAGTACTTC. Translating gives CASSFGGGADEQYF.

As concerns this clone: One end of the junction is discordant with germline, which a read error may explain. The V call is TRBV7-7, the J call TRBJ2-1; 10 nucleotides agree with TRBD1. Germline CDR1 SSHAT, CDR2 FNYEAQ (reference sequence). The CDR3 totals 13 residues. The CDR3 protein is CASSSGTGDEQFF. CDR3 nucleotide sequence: TGTGCTAGCAGCTCTGGGACAGGGGATGAGCAGTTCTTC.

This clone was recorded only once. CDR3 amino acids: CASSEAASGGLNQPQHF. CDR3 nucleotides: TGTGCCAGCAGTGAAGCGGCTTCGGGGGGCCTGAATCAGCCCCAGCATTTT. V is TRBV6-1 and J is TRBJ1-5; D might be TRBD1 (6 bases). Deletions cut 0 bases from V and 4 bases from J, with 16 bases between. Germline V gene data show CDR1 as MNHNS and CDR2 as SASEGT. This CDR3 has 17 amino acids.

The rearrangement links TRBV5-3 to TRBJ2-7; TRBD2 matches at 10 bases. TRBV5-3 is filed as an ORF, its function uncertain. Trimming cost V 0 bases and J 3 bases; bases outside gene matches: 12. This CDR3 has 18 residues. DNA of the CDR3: TGTGCCAGAAGCTTGGCCGGGCTAGCGGGGGACTTTGACTACGAGCAGTACTTC. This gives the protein CARSLAGLAGDFDYEQYF.

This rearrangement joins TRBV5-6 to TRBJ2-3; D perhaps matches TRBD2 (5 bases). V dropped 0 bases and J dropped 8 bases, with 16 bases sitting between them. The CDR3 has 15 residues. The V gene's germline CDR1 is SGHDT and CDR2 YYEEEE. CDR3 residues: CASSLALRPEGTQYF. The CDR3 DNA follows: TGTGCCAGCAGCTTGGCGTTGAGGCCCGAGGGTACGCAGTATTTT.

CDR3 DNA sequence: TGTGCCAGCAGCTCGACAGGGGGGCCCGAGCAGTACGTC. This sequence encodes CASSSTGGPEQYV. The chain employs TRBV7-9 and TRBJ2-7; TRBD1 agrees at 9 bases. The germline V gene encodes CDR1 SEHNR and CDR2 FQNEAQ (reference sequence). The CDR3 sequence is 13 residues long. The V segment lost 4 bases and the J segment 6 bases; nucleotides outside the gene matches: 4.

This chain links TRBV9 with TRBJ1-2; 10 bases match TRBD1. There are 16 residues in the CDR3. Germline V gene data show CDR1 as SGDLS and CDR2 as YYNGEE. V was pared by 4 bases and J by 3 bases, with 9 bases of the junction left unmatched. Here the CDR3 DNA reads TGTGCCAGCAGCTCTTCCGGGACAGGGGTTTACTATGGCTACACCTTC. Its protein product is CASSSSGTGVYYGYTF.

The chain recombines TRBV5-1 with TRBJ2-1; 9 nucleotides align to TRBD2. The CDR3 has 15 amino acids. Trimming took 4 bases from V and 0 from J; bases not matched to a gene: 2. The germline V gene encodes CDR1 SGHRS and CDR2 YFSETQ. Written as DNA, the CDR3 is TGCGCCAGCAGCATTAGCGGGAGCTCCTACAATGAGCAGTTCTTC. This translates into CASSISGSSYNEQFF.

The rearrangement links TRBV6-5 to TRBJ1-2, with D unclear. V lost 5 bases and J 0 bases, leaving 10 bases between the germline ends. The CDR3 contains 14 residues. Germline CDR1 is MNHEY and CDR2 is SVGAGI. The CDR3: CASSPDTTNYGYTF. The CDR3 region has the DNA TGTGCCAGCAGTCCCGACACAACTAACTATGGCTACACCTTC.